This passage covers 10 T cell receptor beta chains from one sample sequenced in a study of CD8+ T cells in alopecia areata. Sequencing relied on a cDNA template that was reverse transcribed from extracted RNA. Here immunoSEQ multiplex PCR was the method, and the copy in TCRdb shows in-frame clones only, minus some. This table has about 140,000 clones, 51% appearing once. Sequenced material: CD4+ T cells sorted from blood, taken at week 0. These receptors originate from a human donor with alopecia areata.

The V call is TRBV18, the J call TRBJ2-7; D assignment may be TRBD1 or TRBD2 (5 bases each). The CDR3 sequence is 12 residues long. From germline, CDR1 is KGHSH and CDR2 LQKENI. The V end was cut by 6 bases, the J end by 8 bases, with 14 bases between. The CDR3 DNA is TGTGCCAGCTCCGTTCCTGGGGGACAGCAGTACTTC. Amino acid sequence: CASSVPGGQQYF.

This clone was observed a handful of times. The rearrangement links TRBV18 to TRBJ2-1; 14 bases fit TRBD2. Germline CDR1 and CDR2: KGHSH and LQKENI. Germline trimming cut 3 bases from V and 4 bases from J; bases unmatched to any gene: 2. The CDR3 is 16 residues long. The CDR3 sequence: CASSPRLAGGYNEQFF. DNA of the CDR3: TGTGCCAGCTCACCCCGACTAGCGGGAGGGTACAATGAGCAGTTCTTC.

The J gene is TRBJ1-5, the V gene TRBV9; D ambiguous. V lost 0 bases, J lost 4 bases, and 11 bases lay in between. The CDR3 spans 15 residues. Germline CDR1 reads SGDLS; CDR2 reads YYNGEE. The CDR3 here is CASSVDVQSNQPQHF. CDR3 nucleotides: TGTGCCAGCAGCGTAGATGTTCAGTCGAATCAGCCCCAGCATTTT. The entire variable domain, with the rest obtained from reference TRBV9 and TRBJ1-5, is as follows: DSGVTQTPKHLITATGQRVTLRCSPRSGDLSVYWYQQSLDQGLQFLIQYYNGEERAKGNILERFSAQQFPDLHSELNLSSLELGDSALYFCASSVDVQSNQPQHFGDGTRLSIL.

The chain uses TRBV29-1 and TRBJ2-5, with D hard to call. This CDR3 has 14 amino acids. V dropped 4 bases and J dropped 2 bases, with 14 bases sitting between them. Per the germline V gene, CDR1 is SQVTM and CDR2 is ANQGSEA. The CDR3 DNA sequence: TGCAGCGTTGTTTTAGGCAGGAAACAAGAGACCCAGTACTTC. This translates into CSVVLGRKQETQYF.

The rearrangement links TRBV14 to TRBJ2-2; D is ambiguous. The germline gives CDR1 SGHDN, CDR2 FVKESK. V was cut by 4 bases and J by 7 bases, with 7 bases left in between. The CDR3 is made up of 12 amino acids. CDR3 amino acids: CASSPYVGELFF. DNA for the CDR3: TGTGCCAGCAGCCCTTACGTCGGGGAGCTGTTTTTT. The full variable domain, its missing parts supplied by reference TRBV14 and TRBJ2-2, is EAGVTQFPSHSVIEKGQTVTLRCDPISGHDNLYWYRRVMGKEIKFLLHFVKESKQDESGMPNNRFLAERTGGTYSTLKVQPAELEDSGVYFCASSPYVGELFFGEGSRLTVL.

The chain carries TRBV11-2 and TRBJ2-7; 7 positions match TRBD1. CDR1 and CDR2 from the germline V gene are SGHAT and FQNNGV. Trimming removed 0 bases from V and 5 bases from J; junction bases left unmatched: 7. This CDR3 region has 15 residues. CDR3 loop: CASSLDGAGGDEQYF. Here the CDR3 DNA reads TGTGCCAGCAGCTTAGATGGGGCAGGGGGAGACGAGCAGTACTTC.

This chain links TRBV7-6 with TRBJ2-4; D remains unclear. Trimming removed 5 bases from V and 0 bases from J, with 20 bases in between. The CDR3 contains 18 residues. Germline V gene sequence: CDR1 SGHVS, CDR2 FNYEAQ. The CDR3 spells CASSPGAVGIIAKNIQYF. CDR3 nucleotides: TGTGCCAGCAGCCCGGGTGCGGTGGGGATAATAGCCAAAAACATTCAGTACTTC. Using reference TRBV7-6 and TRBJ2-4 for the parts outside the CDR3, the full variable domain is GAGVSQSPRYKVTKRGQDVALRCDPISGHVSLYWYRQALGQGPEFLTYFNYEAQQDKSGLPNDRFSAERPEGSISTLTIQRTEQRDSAMYRCASSPGAVGIIAKNIQYFGAGTRLSVL.

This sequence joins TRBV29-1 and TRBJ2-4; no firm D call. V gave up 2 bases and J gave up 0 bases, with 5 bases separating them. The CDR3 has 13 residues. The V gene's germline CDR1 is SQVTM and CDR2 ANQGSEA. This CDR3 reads CSVERSAKNIQYF. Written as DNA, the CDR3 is TGCAGCGTTGAACGCTCAGCCAAAAACATTCAGTACTTC.

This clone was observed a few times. CDR3 residues: CASSEIGTQYF. In nucleotides, the CDR3 is TGTGCCAGCAGTGAAATTGGTACGCAGTATTTT. The chain recombines TRBV25-1 with TRBJ2-3; no reliable D call. The germline gives CDR1 MGHDK, CDR2 SYGVNS. The CDR3 is 11 residues long. V gave up 2 bases and J gave up 8 bases, with 5 bases separating them. The full variable domain, in which reference TRBV25-1 and TRBJ2-3 provide the parts outside the CDR3, is EADIYQTPRYLVIGTGKKITLECSQTMGHDKMYWYQQDPGMELHLIHYSYGVNSTEKGDLSSESTVSRIRTEHFPLTLESARPSHTSQYLCASSEIGTQYFGPGTRLTVL.

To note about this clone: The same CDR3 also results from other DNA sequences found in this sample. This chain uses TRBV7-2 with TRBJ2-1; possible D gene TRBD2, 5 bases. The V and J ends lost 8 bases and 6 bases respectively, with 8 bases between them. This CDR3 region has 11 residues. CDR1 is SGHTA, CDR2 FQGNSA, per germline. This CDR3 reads CASGRGNEQFF. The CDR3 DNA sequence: TGTGCCAGCGGCCGGGGCAATGAGCAGTTCTTC.